This T cell receptor beta chain appears in the sequencing data of a study of T cells in Graves' hyperthyroidism and ophthalmopathy. Study-wide context: Peripheral blood sampling occurred at initial diagnosis, before any treatment. General study points: Blood also contained most expanded thyroid clonotypes above 0.001.

The TCR beta CDR3 regions underwent amplification using RNA transcripts as the source. In the first-round RT-PCR of the TCR CDR3, the HTBI primer set was used. Each CDR3 protein gets one entry after TCRdb re-called the multiplex PCR reads with MiXCR. Of about 620,000 distinct CDR3 sequences listed, roughly 16% are singletons. Graves' hyperthyroidism was deemed stable given no ophthalmopathy progression within 18 months. PBMCs were derived from 10 ml fresh peripheral blood. This clonotype came up many times. The antigen is not known. V dropped 5 bases and J dropped 2 bases, with 13 bases sitting between them. CDR3 size: 14 residues. Germline V CDR1 and CDR2: MDHEN, SYDVKM.

The sample was blood. The TCR originated in a woman in her twenties or thirties with Graves' hyperthyroidism. This rearrangement joins TRBV28 to TRBJ2-7, with D possibly being TRBD1 (5 bases). The CDR3, as DNA: TGTGCCAGCAGTCCCCCGGGCAGGGCCTACGAGCAGTACTTC. This encodes CASSPPGRAYEQYF.